This record covers a single TCR beta chain. Germline loops: CDR1 LGHDT, CDR2 YNNKEL (reference sequence). There are 14 residues in the CDR3. V was pared by 4 bases and J by 6 bases, with 3 bases of the junction left unmatched. This sample was taken from a study of blood T cell repertoires in COVID-19. Study information: The samples span acute and convalescent COVID-19 from the United States, Italy and Spain. T cells, B-cell-depleted T cells, or PBMCs supplied cDNA or gDNA.

Study processing details: Estimated nucleated cell counts came from reference gene primer amplification. TCRdb keeps only in-frame clones here, not all; method: immunoSEQ multiplex PCR. The V and J calls and clone size come from that table; D and trimming were worked out from the DNA. The table lists 99,000 or so clones, roughly 80% of them singletons. The sample consisted of peripheral blood. V usage is TRBV3-1 (or the pseudogene TRBV3-2) and J usage is TRBJ1-6; 7 bases match TRBD1. The clonotype comes from a woman at least 80 years old with acute or convalescent COVID-19. Written as DNA, the CDR3 is TGTGCCAGCAGCCCGGACAGGAGTAATTCACCCCTCCACTTT. Protein product: CASSPDRSNSPLHF.